A selection of T cell receptor beta chains follows, all from one sample in a study of shared clonotypes between healthy human individuals. Using immunoSEQ multiplex PCR, the repertoire was profiled, and TCRdb retains in-frame clones only, with some absent. The top ten clones hold 1.8% of a sample with hundreds of thousands of clones, 55% to 75% of them seen once. Sequenced material: memory CD4+ T cells sorted from blood. These receptors were obtained from a woman in her twenties or thirties in good health. The CDR3 runs from the conserved cysteine through the conserved F or W. The D gene is left open where the match is weak. Not every row has a clone size; where given, it reads once, few, many or a size class.

TRBJ2-3,TRBV9,-,TRBD2,CASRASGSRADTQYF,TGTGCCAGCAGAGCTAGCGGGAGCCGCGCAGATACGCAGTATTTT
TRBJ1-1,TRBV14,-,-,CASSQDVRNTEAFF,TGTGCCAGCAGCCAAGATGTAAGGAACACTGAAGCTTTCTTT
TRBJ2-7,TRBV4-1,-,-,CASSQVLPAGVSYEQYF,TGCGCCAGCAGCCAAGTCCTCCCGGCCGGGGTTTCCTACGAGCAGTACTTC
TRBJ2-4,TRBV28,-,TRBD1,CASGDRATNIQYF,TGTGCCAGCGGCGACAGGGCAACGAACATTCAGTACTTC
TRBJ2-2,TRBV28,once,-,CASLWGDDGELFF,TGTGCCAGCCTCTGGGGGGATGACGGGGAGCTGTTTTTT
TRBJ2-2,TRBV7-2,-,-,CASSLQASNTGELFF,TGTGCCAGCAGCTTACAGGCGTCGAACACCGGGGAGCTGTTTTTT
TRBJ2-3,TRBV5-4,-,TRBD2,CASSSIRGLAGAGDTQYF,TGTGCCAGCAGCTCGATACGAGGACTAGCGGGAGCCGGAGATACGCAGTATTTT
TRBJ2-7,TRBV15,-,-,CATSRDFGQGLGEQYF,TGTGCCACCAGCAGAGATTTTGGGCAGGGGTTGGGGGAGCAGTACTTC
TRBJ2-5,TRBV6-1,-,-,CASSATVQETQYF,TGTGCCAGCAGTGCGACTGTGCAAGAGACCCAGTACTTC
TRBJ2-1,TRBV4-1,many,-,CASSQVTPGLRYNEQFF,TGCGCCAGCAGCCAAGTAACTCCGGGACTCCGATACAATGAGCAGTTCTTC
TRBJ2-5,TRBV6-4,-,TRBD2,CASSEHSGMETQYF,TGTGCCAGCAGTGAGCATAGCGGGATGGAGACCCAGTACTTC
TRBJ2-1,TRBV14,-,-,CASRRGSGTYNEQFF,TGTGCCAGCAGGAGAGGCAGCGGCACCTACAATGAGCAGTTCTTC
TRBJ2-5,TRBV18,-,TRBD1,CASSPPGTGQETQYF,TGTGCCAGCTCACCACCCGGGACAGGACAAGAGACCCAGTACTTC
TRBJ1-5,TRBV6-1,-,TRBD1,CASTMTGIGIQPQHF,TGTGCCAGCACTATGACAGGGATAGGGATTCAGCCCCAGCATTTT
TRBJ2-2,TRBV6-4,few,TRBD2,CASKSGRNTGELFF,TGTGCCAGCAAGAGCGGGAGGAACACCGGGGAGCTGTTTTTT
TRBJ1-2,TRBV5-4,-,-,CASSLLGGQLLFYTF,TGTGCCAGCAGCCTACTCGGTGGGCAGCTCCTTTTCTACACCTTC
TRBJ1-4,TRBV5-4,-,-,CTSSLTRGAREKLFF,TGTACCAGCAGCTTGACCAGGGGCGCACGTGAAAAACTGTTTTTT
TRBJ2-3,TRBV27,many,-,CASSLGPSWATDTQYF,TGTGCCAGCAGTTTGGGACCGAGCTGGGCCACAGATACGCAGTATTTT
TRBJ1-5,TRBV5-1,-,-,CASSLGEYGQPQHF,TGCGCCAGCAGCTTGGGGGAATATGGGCAGCCCCAGCATTTT
TRBJ2-4,TRBV4-1,few,-,CASSPPGRNKNIQYF,TGCGCCAGCAGCCCCCCGGGGCGGAACAAAAACATTCAGTACTTC
TRBJ1-2,TRBV5-1,-,TRBD1,CASSLQGENGYTF,TGCGCCAGCAGTCTACAGGGGGAAAATGGCTACACCTTC
TRBJ1-1,TRBV6-1,-,-,CASSGTGRAEAFF,TGTGCCAGCAGTGGGACCGGTCGGGCTGAAGCTTTCTTT
TRBJ1-5,TRBV18,-,-,CASSAEYSNQPQHF,TGTGCCAGCTCGGCAGAGTATAGCAATCAGCCCCAGCATTTT
TRBJ1-3,TRBV7-9,-,-,CASRDWASGNTIYF,TGTGCCAGCAGGGACTGGGCCTCTGGAAACACCATATATTTT
TRBJ2-7,TRBV28,-,-,CASSLILYEQYF,TGTGCCAGCAGTTTAATTTTGTACGAGCAGTACTTC
TRBJ1-4,TRBV5-1,-,-,CASSLAWTTNEKLFF,TGCGCCAGCAGCTTGGCTTGGACAACTAATGAAAAACTGTTTTTT
TRBJ1-2,TRBV7-2,few,-,CASSLTPPGSGGYTF,TGTGCCAGCAGCTTGACTCCCCCGGGTTCGGGCGGCTACACCTTC
TRBJ1-1,TRBV7-2,-,TRBD1,CAVPTGALETEAFF,TGTGCCGTACCTACAGGGGCCCTGGAGACTGAAGCTTTCTTT
TRBJ2-1,TRBV19,many,TRBD1,CASSIDSGTGGYNVQFF,TGTGCCAGTAGTATAGACTCCGGGACAGGGGGATACAATGTGCAGTTCTTC
TRBJ1-1,TRBV5-8,-,-,CASSQRTTEAFF,TGTGCCAGCAGCCAAAGGACCACTGAAGCTTTCTTT
TRBJ2-3,TRBV6-1,-,TRBD2,CASKREGGSTDTQYF,TGTGCCAGCAAAAGGGAGGGCGGGAGCACAGATACGCAGTATTTT
TRBJ2-1,TRBV9,-,-,CASSVAPRLDYNEQFF,TGTGCCAGCAGCGTAGCCCCCCGACTAGACTACAATGAGCAGTTCTTC
TRBJ2-5,TRBV2,-,-,CASSDPEYAQETQYF,TGTGCCAGCAGTGATCCCGAATACGCCCAAGAGACCCAGTACTTC
TRBJ2-1,TRBV28,-,-,CAIHSRGLQDNEQFF,TGTGCCATCCACTCCCGGGGACTGCAAGACAATGAGCAGTTCTTC
TRBJ2-1,TRBV27,-,TRBD2,CASSFRGRAYNEQFF,TGTGCCAGCAGTTTTCGCGGGAGGGCCTACAATGAGCAGTTCTTC
TRBJ2-3,TRBV5-6,-,-,CASSLIWGEGDTQYF,TGTGCCAGCAGCTTGATCTGGGGCGAGGGAGATACGCAGTATTTT
TRBJ2-7,TRBV5-4,-,TRBD2,CASSPRGGYSYEQYF,TGTGCCAGCAGCCCCCGCGGGGGGTACTCCTACGAGCAGTACTTC
TRBJ1-5,TRBV19,many,-,CASSIWGGSNQPQHF,TGTGCCAGTAGTATCTGGGGGGGTAGCAATCAGCCCCAGCATTTT
TRBJ1-5,TRBV5-1,few,TRBD1,CASSSGQGSNQPQHF,TGCGCCAGCAGCTCGGGACAGGGGAGCAATCAGCCCCAGCATTTT
TRBJ2-5,TRBV19,-,TRBD2,CASSMDSGSWQTQYF,TGTGCCAGTAGTATGGATAGCGGGAGTTGGCAGACCCAGTACTTC
TRBJ2-7,TRBV2,-,TRBD1,CASRTGGYEQYF,TGTGCCAGCCGCACAGGGGGCTACGAGCAGTACTTC
TRBJ2-4,TRBV5-6,-,-,CASSSLTGPNIQYF,TGTGCCAGCAGCTCGTTGACAGGCCCAAACATTCAGTACTTC
TRBJ2-6,TRBV28,-,-,CASSPFSGANVLTF,TGTGCCAGCAGTCCCTTTTCTGGGGCCAACGTCCTGACTTTC
TRBJ2-3,TRBV2,-,-,CASRFGGGTDTQYF,TGTGCCAGCAGGTTCGGGGGTGGCACAGATACGCAGTATTTT
TRBJ1-2,TRBV7-8,few,-,CASSLTGRVGYTF,TGTGCCAGCAGCTTAACTGGTCGAGTGGGCTACACCTTC
TRBJ1-4,TRBV10-3,-,-,CANAGMEKLFF,TGTGCCAACGCGGGGATGGAAAAACTGTTTTTT
TRBJ2-7,TRBV7-8,-,-,CASSSLLGTYEQYF,TGTGCCAGCAGCTCCCTACTGGGCACCTACGAGCAGTACTTC
TRBJ2-3,TRBV28,-,-,CASGLDTQYF,TGTGCCAGCGGGCTAGATACGCAGTATTTT
TRBJ2-7,TRBV21-1,few,-,CASSKGLAGGHEQYF,TGTGCCAGCAGCAAAGGGCTAGCGGGAGGCCACGAGCAGTACTTC
TRBJ2-5,TRBV5-1,-,TRBD2,CASSLGSGREQETQYF,TGCGCCAGCAGCTTGGGTAGCGGGAGGGAACAAGAGACCCAGTACTTC
TRBJ1-2,TRBV5-6,-,TRBD1,CASSLGQGAANYGYTF,TGTGCCAGCAGCTTGGGACAGGGGGCGGCTAACTATGGCTACACCTTC
TRBJ2-3,TRBV1,-,-,CTSSHRLCTDTQYF,TGCACCAGCAGCCATAGGTTGTGCACAGATACGCAGTATTTT
TRBJ1-5,TRBV28,-,-,CASSTPTLFNQPQHF,TGTGCCAGCAGTACGCCGACACTTTTCAATCAGCCCCAGCATTTT